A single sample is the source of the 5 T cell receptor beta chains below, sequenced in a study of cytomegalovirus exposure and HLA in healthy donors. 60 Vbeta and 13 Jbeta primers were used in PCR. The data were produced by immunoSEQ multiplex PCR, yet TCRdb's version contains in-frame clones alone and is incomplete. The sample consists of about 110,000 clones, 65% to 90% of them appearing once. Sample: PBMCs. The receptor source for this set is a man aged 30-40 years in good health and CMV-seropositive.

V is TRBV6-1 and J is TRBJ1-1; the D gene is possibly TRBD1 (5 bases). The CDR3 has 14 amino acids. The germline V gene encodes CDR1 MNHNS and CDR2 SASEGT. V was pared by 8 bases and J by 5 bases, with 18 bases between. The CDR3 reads CASGTGWGETEAFF. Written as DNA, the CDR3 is TGTGCCAGCGGTACCGGGTGGGGGGAAACTGAAGCTTTCTTT.

In DNA, the CDR3 is TGTGCCAGCAGCGGGGTCGGGTACACTGAAGCTTTCTTT. It yields the protein CASSGVGYTEAFF. The V and J genes are TRBV6-6 and TRBJ1-1; D ambiguous. CDR1 is MNHNY, CDR2 SVGAGI, per germline (reference sequence). The V and J ends lost 6 bases and 3 bases respectively, with 11 bases between them. This CDR3 is built from 13 residues.

The DNA for the CDR3 is TGCAGCGTCCGGGGACTAGCGGGGAACTACGAGCAGTACTTC. Translation: CSVRGLAGNYEQYF. This sequence joins TRBV29-1 and TRBJ2-7; 13 bases are a match to TRBD2. The germline gives CDR1 SQVTM, CDR2 ANQGSEA. The CDR3 runs to 14 residues. Trimming at V came to 6 bases and at J to 3 bases, leaving 5 bases not matched to a gene.

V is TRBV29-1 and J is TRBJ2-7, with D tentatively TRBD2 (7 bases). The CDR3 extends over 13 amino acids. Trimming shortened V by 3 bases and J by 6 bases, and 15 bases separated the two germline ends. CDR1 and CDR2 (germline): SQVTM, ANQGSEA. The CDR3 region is CSVEIGGASEQYF. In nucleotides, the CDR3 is TGCAGCGTTGAGATAGGGGGGGCCTCCGAGCAGTACTTC.

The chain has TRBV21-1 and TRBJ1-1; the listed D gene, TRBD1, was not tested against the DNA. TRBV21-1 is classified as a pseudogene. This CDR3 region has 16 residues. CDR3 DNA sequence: TGTGCCAGCAGCAAAGAAGGGCAGGGGATGAACACTGAAGCTTTCTTT. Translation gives CASSKEGQGMNTEAFF.